A single sample is the source of the 18 T cell receptor beta chains below, sequenced in a study of response to subunit inactivated influenza vaccine. TCRdb reprocessed the RT-PCR reads with MiXCR, giving one entry per CDR3 protein. The data contain roughly 500,000 distinct CDR3 sequences, approximately 16% of them singletons. The input for sequencing was CD4+ T cells sorted from PBMCs, taken roughly 24 months after vaccination. Receptors were obtained from a man aged 50 to 75 who received an inactivated influenza vaccine.

This clonotype occurred many times. This chain connects TRBV29-1 to TRBJ2-7; 7 bases fit TRBD1. Trimming cost V 2 bases and J 7 bases; bases outside gene matches: 14. This CDR3 spans 15 amino acids. In germline, CDR1 is SQVTM, CDR2 ANQGSEA. The CDR3 region is CSVERSGTASGEQYF. The CDR3, as DNA: TGCAGCGTTGAACGATCCGGGACAGCCTCGGGAGAGCAGTACTTC.

The chain recombines TRBV29-1 with TRBJ1-1, with D possibly being TRBD1 (5 bases). Trimming pared 1 base from V and 5 bases from J, leaving 17 bases between. CDR3 length: 15 residues. CDR1 is SQVTM, CDR2 ANQGSEA, per germline. The CDR3: CSVEVMAGGGTEAFF. The CDR3 DNA follows: TGCAGCGTTGAAGTTATGGCCGGGGGAGGAACTGAAGCTTTCTTT.

The sample holds many counts of this clonotype. The genes are TRBV5-6 and TRBJ2-3; D gene unclear. Germline V gives CDR1 SGHDT, CDR2 YYEEEE. Between the trimmed V and J ends, which lost 1 base and 1 base, there was a span of 7 bases. The CDR3 is 14 amino acids. The CDR3 sequence: CASSLTGRTDTQYF. For the CDR3, the DNA is TGTGCCAGCAGCTTGACCGGCCGCACAGATACGCAGTATTTT. Together with reference TRBV5-6 and TRBJ2-3, the CDR3 gives the full variable domain: DAGVTQSPTHLIKTRGQQVTLRCSPKSGHDTVSWYQQALGQGPQFIFQYYEEEERQRGNFPDRFSGHQFPNYSSELNVNALLLGDSALYLCASSLTGRTDTQYFGPGTRLTVL.

The rearrangement links TRBV20-1 to TRBJ2-1; tentative D call: TRBD2 (6 bases). The germline gives CDR1 DFQATT, CDR2 SNEGSKA (reference sequence). This CDR3 contains 13 residues. V was clipped by 6 bases and J by 6 bases, with 15 bases between them. Here the CDR3 DNA reads TGCAGTGCAAGCTCGGGGAGGAGCAATGAGCAGTTCTTC. The encoded protein is CSASSGRSNEQFF.

There are many counts of this clonotype. CDR3 sequence reads: CASSSKAGGLMQYF. CDR3 in DNA: TGTGCCAGCAGCTCAAAAGCGGGAGGTTTGATGCAGTACTTC. This chain joins TRBV11-2 and TRBJ2-7; 9 positions match TRBD2. J was trimmed by 9 bases and V by 4 bases; bases with no gene match: 10. CDR3 length: 14 residues. Looked up from germline, CDR1 is SGHAT and CDR2 is FQNNGV.

This rearrangement joins TRBV15 to TRBJ1-3; the D is unclear. Germline V gene sequence: CDR1 LNHNV, CDR2 YYDKDF (reference sequence). Trimming took 0 bases from V and 1 from J, leaving 1 base between them. CDR3 length equals 13 residues. As DNA, the CDR3 is TGTGCCACCAGCAGAGAATCTGGAAACACCATATATTTT. This sequence encodes CATSRESGNTIYF.

This clonotype was counted a few times. The rearrangement links TRBV27 to TRBJ2-2, with 8 bases lining up with TRBD1. V lost 6 bases and J lost 9; bases outside the gene matches: 12. Looked up from germline, CDR1 is MNHEY and CDR2 is SMNVEV (reference sequence). This CDR3 comprises 15 residues. CDR3 sequence (DNA): TGTGCCAGCAGCTCCGGGACAGGTCTATTTTGGGAGCTGTTTTTT. It yields the protein CASSSGTGLFWELFF.

There are a few counts of this clonotype. The chain has TRBV5-1 and TRBJ2-1, with 14 bases that match TRBD2. CDR1 and CDR2 from the germline V gene are SGHRS and YFSETQ. This CDR3 is 16 amino acids long. The ends lost 0 bases at V and 8 bases at J; junction bases unmatched: 4. In DNA form, the CDR3 reads TGCGCCAGCAGCTTGGGGGGGACTAGCGGGAGAGATGAGCAGTTCTTC. This codes for CASSLGGTSGRDEQFF.

A few counts support this clonotype. The chain combines TRBV6-6 with TRBJ1-1; 8 positions match TRBD1. The CDR3 spans 12 residues. CDR1 is MNHNY and CDR2 is SVGAGI in the germline V gene (reference sequence). Trimming removed 6 bases from V and 6 bases from J; junction bases left unmatched: 3. The CDR3 nucleotides read TGTGCCAGCAGACAGGGGGGCGCTGAAGCTTTCTTT. Translation: CASRQGGAEAFF.

This clonotype was seen a few times. This chain uses TRBV3-1 with TRBJ2-1, with 8 bases aligning to TRBD2. The CDR3 loop spans 15 amino acids. Germline V gene lookup returns CDR1 LGHDT and CDR2 YNNKEL (reference sequence). V trimming: 1 base; J trimming: 2 bases; junction bases outside the gene matches: 1. CDR3 residues: CASSQGGGPYNEQFF. The CDR3 nucleotides are TGTGCCAGCAGCCAAGGCGGGGGGCCCTACAATGAGCAGTTCTTC.

The gene calls are TRBV20-1 and TRBJ2-1, with D possibly TRBD2 on 5 matching bases. The CDR3 is 16 amino acids. CDR1 and CDR2 (germline): DFQATT, SNEGSKA (reference sequence). The germline V and J ends were trimmed by 6 bases and 0 bases, with 18 bases remaining between them. The CDR3 protein is CSALFSDPSSYNEQFF. CDR3 DNA: TGCAGTGCGCTATTTAGCGATCCGAGCTCCTACAATGAGCAGTTCTTC.

The genes are TRBV6-1 and TRBJ2-6; either TRBD1 or TRBD2 may supply D (5 bases each). Trimming left V 7 bases short and J 0 bases short, with 13 bases between. CDR1 is MNHNS, CDR2 SASEGT, per germline. The CDR3 length is 16 residues. DNA of the CDR3: TGTGCCAGCACCCGGGACGGAAACTCTGGGGCCAACGTCCTGACTTTC. This encodes CASTRDGNSGANVLTF.

This rearrangement joins TRBV20-1 to TRBJ2-3, with 7 bases lining up with TRBD2. The CDR3 is 16 residues long. Germline loops: CDR1 DFQATT, CDR2 SNEGSKA (reference sequence). V lost 3 bases to trimming and J lost 1 base; unmatched junction nucleotides: 10. The CDR3 DNA follows: TGCAGTGCTAGTTTTCCTAGCGGAGGGGGCACAGATACGCAGTATTTT. Its translation is CSASFPSGGGTDTQYF.

The chain links TRBV20-1 to TRBJ2-7; D is perhaps TRBD1 (5 bases). The germline V gene encodes CDR1 DFQATT and CDR2 SNEGSKA (reference sequence). Trimming shortened V by 7 bases and J by 9 bases, and 19 bases separated the two germline ends. This CDR3 has 12 amino acids. CDR3 DNA sequence: TGCAGTGGTTACCTCCAGGGATTAGGGCAGTACTTC. Its protein is CSGYLQGLGQYF.

The table lists this clonotype with a few counts. One end of the junction varies from germline; a read error may be responsible. CDR3 amino acids: CASSSTLTTVPIF. In nucleotides, the CDR3 is TGTGCCAGCAGTTCCACACTCACGACAGTCCCGATCTTC. This sequence joins TRBV6-2 or TRBV6-3 and TRBJ2-1, with D perhaps matching TRBD1 (5 bases). Germline loops: CDR1 MNHEY, CDR2 SVGEGT. The CDR3 runs 13 residues.

This clonotype appeared once. The chain recombines TRBV20-1 with TRBJ2-7; tentative D call: TRBD2 (5 bases). The CDR3 is 14 amino acids. CDR1 is DFQATT and CDR2 is SNEGSKA in the germline V gene (reference sequence). V dropped 4 bases and J dropped 0 bases, with 13 bases sitting between them. The CDR3 coding sequence is TGCAGTGCTACAAGACTACTCAGCTCCTACGAGCAGTACTTC. Translated, it gives CSATRLLSSYEQYF.

This clonotype was counted ten times or more. The chain recombines TRBV10-3 with TRBJ2-3, with TRBD2 matching over 16 bases. V gave up 2 bases and J gave up 7 bases; unmatched junction bases: 3. The CDR3 spans 16 residues. Germline V CDR1 and CDR2: ENHRY, SYGVKD. Here the CDR3 DNA reads TGTGCCATCAGTGAGCCGGGACTAGCGGGGGGGTATACGCAGTATTTT. It is translated as CAISEPGLAGGYTQYF.

The chain recombines TRBV5-1 with TRBJ1-4; 11 positions match TRBD1. CDR1 and CDR2 (germline): SGHRS, YFSETQ. The CDR3 runs to 17 residues. V dropped 4 bases and J dropped 3; count of bases not matched to a gene: 8. This chain's CDR3 is CASSGGQGALSNEKLFF. CDR3 coding DNA: TGCGCCAGCAGCGGAGGACAGGGGGCGCTTTCTAATGAAAAACTGTTTTTT.